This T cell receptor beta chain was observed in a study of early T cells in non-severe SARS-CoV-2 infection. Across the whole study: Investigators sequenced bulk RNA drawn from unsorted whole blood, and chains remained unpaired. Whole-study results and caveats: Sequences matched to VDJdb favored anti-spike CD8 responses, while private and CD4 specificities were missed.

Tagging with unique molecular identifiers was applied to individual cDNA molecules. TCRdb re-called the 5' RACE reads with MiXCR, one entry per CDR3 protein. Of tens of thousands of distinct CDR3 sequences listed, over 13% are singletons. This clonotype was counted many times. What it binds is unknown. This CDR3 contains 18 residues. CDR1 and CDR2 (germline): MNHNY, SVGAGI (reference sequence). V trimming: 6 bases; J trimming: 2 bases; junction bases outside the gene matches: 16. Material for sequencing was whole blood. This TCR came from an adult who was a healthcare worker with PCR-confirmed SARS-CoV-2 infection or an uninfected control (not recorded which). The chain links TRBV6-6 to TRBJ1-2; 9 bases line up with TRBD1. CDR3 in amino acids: CASSPPGQGVRGNYGYTF. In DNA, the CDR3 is TGTGCCAGCAGCCCACCGGGACAGGGTGTGCGGGGGAACTATGGCTACACCTTC.